Described below is a single T cell receptor beta chain sequence and its context. Its antigen is currently unknown. The sample comes from a study of cytomegalovirus exposure and HLA in healthy donors. Whole-study findings and limits: From TCR beta sequences, most subjects' HLA-A and HLA-B alleles were reportedly predicted accurately. About 87% or about 30% of the time was how often most TCR beta V segments were productive, according to an earlier analysis.

Losses at the gene ends were 5 bases for V and 4 bases for J; bases not matched to a gene: 13. In germline, CDR1 is MDHEN, CDR2 SYDVKM. The CDR3 loop spans 18 amino acids. The PCR made use of 60 Vbeta and 13 Jbeta primers. Only in-frame clones appear in the TCRdb table, and some are missing; sequencing was by immunoSEQ multiplex PCR. This sample carries 100,000 or so clones, 65% to 80% of them seen once, and the ten largest clones take approximately 2%. This chain uses TRBV28 with TRBJ2-5; the match to TRBD2 covers 13 bases. The sample taken for sequencing was PBMCs. This clonotype was obtained from a woman aged 40 to 50 in good health and CMV-seronegative. This chain's CDR3 is CASSHTRTSGSLLETQYF. The CDR3, as DNA: TGTGCCAGCAGTCATACCAGGACTAGCGGGAGTCTTCTAGAGACCCAGTACTTC.